Presented here are 14 T cell receptor beta chains from one specimen sequenced in a study of blood T cell repertoires in COVID-19. Libraries were prepared by immunoSEQ multiplex PCR; TCRdb keeps only in-frame clonotypes and omits some of them. The data show about 220,000 clones, about 81% seen once. The sequenced sample was peripheral blood. Source of these receptors: a woman between 65 and 79 years old with COVID-19, enrolled during active disease.

The chain is built from TRBV19 and TRBJ1-4; 11 bases agree with TRBD1. Germline CDR1 and CDR2: LNHDA and SQIVND (reference sequence). V lost 3 bases and J lost 0; bases outside the gene matches: 3. CDR3 length: 17 residues. The CDR3 spells CASSMGGQGATNEKLFF. The CDR3 DNA is TGTGCCAGTAGTATGGGGGGACAGGGGGCAACTAATGAAAAACTGTTTTTT.

This chain links TRBV6-6 with TRBJ2-5, with 9 bases lining up with TRBD2. Losses at the gene ends were 5 bases for V and 2 bases for J; bases not matched to a gene: 6. This CDR3 spans 15 amino acids. Germline V lookup: CDR1 MNHNY, CDR2 SVGAGI (reference sequence). CDR3 DNA: TGTGCCAGCAGTCAGACTAGCGGACATCAAGAGACCCAGTACTTC. The encoded protein is CASSQTSGHQETQYF.

This rearrangement joins TRBV3-1 (or the pseudogene TRBV3-2) to TRBJ2-3; D is perhaps TRBD2 (6 bases). The CDR3 covers 15 residues. V was shortened by 4 bases and J by 2 bases, with 13 bases between the two germline ends. The germline CDR1 and CDR2 sequences are LGHDT and YNNKEL (reference sequence). The CDR3 loop is CASSRRGGATDTQYF. CDR3 DNA sequence: TGTGCCAGCAGCCGACGGGGCGGGGCCACAGATACGCAGTATTTT.

This chain uses TRBV5-1 with TRBJ1-2; the match to TRBD1 covers 10 bases. The CDR3 totals 18 residues. Trimming cost V 2 bases and J 3 bases; bases outside gene matches: 13. Germline V gene sequence: CDR1 SGHRS, CDR2 YFSETQ. CDR3 loop: CASSFIFSGTGADYGYTF. The CDR3 DNA reads as TGCGCCAGCAGCTTTATATTTTCCGGGACAGGGGCTGACTATGGCTACACCTTC.

V gene TRBV4-3 combines with J gene TRBJ2-7; 9 positions agree with TRBD2. Looked up from germline, CDR1 is LGHNA and CDR2 is YSLEER. CDR3 length: 16 amino acids. The ends lost 4 bases at V and 5 bases at J; junction bases unmatched: 12. The DNA for the CDR3 is TGCGCCAGCAGCCCTATACGGCGGGAGGGCCCGGACGAGCAGTACTTC. It yields the protein CASSPIRREGPDEQYF.

The chain joins TRBV7-3 to TRBJ2-6; 7 bases are a match to TRBD1. Per the germline V gene, CDR1 is SGHTA and CDR2 is FQGTGA. This CDR3 comprises 15 residues. Unmatched junction bases numbered 4, after V lost 4 bases and J lost 4 bases. Here the CDR3 reads CASSYGTAGANVLTF. In DNA, the CDR3 is TGTGCCAGCAGCTATGGGACAGCCGGGGCCAACGTCCTGACTTTC.

This sequence joins TRBV5-8 and TRBJ1-2, with a possible D match to TRBD1 (5 bases). CDR3 length equals 14 residues. CDR1 is SGHTS and CDR2 is YDEGEE in the germline V gene. V lost 0 bases to trimming and J lost 5 bases, with 11 bases between them. Here the CDR3 reads CASSLAPGPYGYTF. CDR3 bases: TGTGCCAGCAGCTTGGCCCCAGGGCCTTATGGCTACACCTTC.

This rearrangement joins TRBV24-1 to TRBJ1-5; 11 bases fit TRBD1. This CDR3 is built from 14 residues. Germline V CDR1 and CDR2: KGHDR, SFDVKD. V gave up 11 bases and J gave up 7 bases; unmatched junction bases: 9. The CDR3 sequence: CAISSGQGAQPQHF. The CDR3 DNA sequence: TGTGCCATCTCGAGCGGACAGGGGGCCCAGCCCCAGCATTTT.

This chain connects TRBV21-1 to TRBJ1-5; TRBD1 was called by the table and not checked on the DNA. TRBV21-1 is shown as a pseudogene. The CDR3 extends over 20 amino acids. The CDR3 protein is CASHPVAGTGGEICNQPQHF. In DNA form, the CDR3 reads TGTGCCAGCCACCCCGTAGCCGGGACAGGGGGTGAAATTTGCAATCAGCCCCAGCATTTT.

The chain is built from TRBV7-3 and TRBJ2-1; TRBD2 agrees at 9 bases. Germline assignment: CDR1 SGHTA and CDR2 FQGTGA. The CDR3 has 13 amino acids. Losses at the gene ends were 11 bases for V and 4 bases for J; bases not matched to a gene: 6. CDR3 nucleotides: TGTGCCTCCGGGCTAGCGGGGTACAATGAGCAGTTCTTC. It is translated as CASGLAGYNEQFF.

CDR3 sequence: CASSIARGQETQYF. CDR3 nucleotide sequence: TGTGCCAGTAGTATCGCCCGGGGACAAGAGACCCAGTACTTC. The chain links TRBV19 to TRBJ2-5; tentative D call: TRBD2 (5 bases). This CDR3 is 14 amino acids long. Trimming removed 3 bases at V and 2 bases at J, with 10 bases between. Germline CDR1 reads LNHDA; CDR2 reads SQIVND (reference sequence). Full variable domain (rest looked up from reference TRBV19 and TRBJ2-5): DGGITQSPKYLFRKEGQNVTLSCEQNLNHDAMYWYRQDPGQGLRLIYYSQIVNDFQKGDIAEGYSVSREKKESFPLTVTSAQKNPTAFYLCASSIARGQETQYFGPGTRLLVL.

CDR3 loop: CASSLNPGNQPQHF. The DNA of the CDR3 is TGTGCCAGCAGCTTAAATCCGGGGAATCAGCCCCAGCATTTT. V is TRBV7-2 and J is TRBJ1-5; D is unclear. V lost 2 bases to trimming and J lost 4 bases, with 9 bases between them. Germline-derived CDR1 and CDR2 are SGHTA and FQGNSA. The CDR3 runs to 14 residues.

This chain uses TRBV18 with TRBJ2-1, with 12 bases lining up with TRBD2. The CDR3 runs 21 residues. V gave up 5 bases and J gave up 2 bases; unmatched junction bases: 19. The germline V gene has CDR1 KGHSH and CDR2 LQKENI. The CDR3 coding sequence is TGTGCCAGCTCAGCAAACGTACCGGGACTAGCGGGTAAAGGGACCTACAATGAGCAGTTCTTC. It translates to CASSANVPGLAGKGTYNEQFF.

This clone has a single count. The chain uses TRBV18 and TRBJ2-3; D unresolved. V was shortened by 3 bases and J by 0 bases, with 10 bases between the two germline ends. CDR1 is KGHSH and CDR2 is LQKENI in the germline V gene. The CDR3 covers 15 residues. CDR3 nucleotides: TGTGCCAGCTCACCCTTAACAGCAAGCACAGATACGCAGTATTTT. Amino acid sequence: CASSPLTASTDTQYF.